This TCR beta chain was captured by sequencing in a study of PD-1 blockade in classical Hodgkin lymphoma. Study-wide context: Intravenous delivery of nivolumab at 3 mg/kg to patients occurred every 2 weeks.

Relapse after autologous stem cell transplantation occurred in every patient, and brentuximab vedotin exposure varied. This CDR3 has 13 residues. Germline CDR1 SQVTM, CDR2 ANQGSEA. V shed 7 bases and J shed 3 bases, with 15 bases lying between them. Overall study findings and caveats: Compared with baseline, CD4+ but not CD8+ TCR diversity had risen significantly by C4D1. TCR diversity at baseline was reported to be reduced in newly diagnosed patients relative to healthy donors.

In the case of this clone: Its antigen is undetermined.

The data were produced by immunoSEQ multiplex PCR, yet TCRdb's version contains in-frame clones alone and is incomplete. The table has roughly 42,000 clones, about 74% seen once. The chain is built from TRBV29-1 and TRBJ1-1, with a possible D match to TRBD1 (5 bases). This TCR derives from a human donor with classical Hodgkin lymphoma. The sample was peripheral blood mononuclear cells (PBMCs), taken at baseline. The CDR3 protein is CSDKRQGYTEAFF. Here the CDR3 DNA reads TGCAGCGACAAGCGGCAGGGCTACACTGAAGCTTTCTTT.